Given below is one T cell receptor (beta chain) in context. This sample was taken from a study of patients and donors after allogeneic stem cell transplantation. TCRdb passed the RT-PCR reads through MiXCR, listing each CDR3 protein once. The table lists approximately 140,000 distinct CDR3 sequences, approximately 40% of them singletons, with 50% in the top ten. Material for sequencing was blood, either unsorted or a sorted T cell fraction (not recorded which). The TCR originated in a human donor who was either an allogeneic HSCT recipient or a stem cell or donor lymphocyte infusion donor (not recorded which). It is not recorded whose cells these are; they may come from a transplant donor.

CDR3 sequence reads: CASSLQISGGADEQFF. In DNA, the CDR3 is TGTGCCAGCAGCCTCCAAATTAGCGGGGGGGCCGATGAGCAGTTCTTC. The genes are TRBV3-1 and TRBJ2-1, with 11 bases lining up with TRBD2. Trimming cost V 4 bases and J 8 bases; bases outside gene matches: 10. Looked up from germline, CDR1 is LGHDT and CDR2 is YNNKEL (reference sequence). CDR3 length: 16 amino acids.